The clone carrying this T cell receptor (beta chain) has at least ten counts. TCRdb reanalysed the 5' RACE reads using MiXCR and keeps one entry per CDR3 protein. This sample has about 40,000 distinct CDR3 sequences; 4.7% occur once, and the top ten carry 4.8%. This entry belongs to a study of early T cells in non-severe SARS-CoV-2 infection. Looking at the study overall: Sequenced bulk RNA came from whole blood that was unsorted, and chains were unpaired.

The CDR3 extends over 14 amino acids. V was cut by 3 bases and J by 0 bases, with 8 bases left in between. Germline V gene sequence: CDR1 KGHSH, CDR2 LQKENI. The clonotype comes from an adult who was a healthcare worker with PCR-confirmed SARS-CoV-2 infection or an uninfected control (not recorded which). The sample taken for sequencing was whole blood. V and J are TRBV18 and TRBJ2-5, with D possibly being TRBD1 (5 bases). CDR3 bases: TGTGCCAGCTCACCGACAGAGTACCAAGAGACCCAGTACTTC. This gives the protein CASSPTEYQETQYF.